The 4 T cell receptor beta chains presented below share a single source sample, sequenced in a study of shared clonotypes between healthy human individuals. Some clones are missing from TCRdb's copy, which holds only in-frame ones; the method was immunoSEQ multiplex PCR. The sample contains over 2 million clones, about nine tenths of which appear only once. Sequenced material: naive CD4+ T cells from PBMCs. Regarding subset: CD45RA+ positively selected. The receptors come from a man between 18 and 29 years old in good health. Some clones in this sample may be carry-over from other donors' samples.

This rearrangement joins TRBV7-3 to TRBJ2-1; maybe TRBD2 (5 bases). CDR1 is SGHTA and CDR2 is FQGTGA in the germline V gene. V dropped 3 bases and J dropped 9 bases, with 9 bases sitting between them. This CDR3 spans 12 amino acids. CDR3: CASSFAGGEQFF. Written as DNA, the CDR3 is TGTGCCAGCAGCTTCGCCGGAGGTGAGCAGTTCTTC.

This sequence joins TRBV29-1 and TRBJ1-2, with D possibly being TRBD1 (6 bases). Trimming cost V 6 bases and J 7 bases, with 21 bases left between them. Germline CDR1 and CDR2: SQVTM and ANQGSEA. This CDR3 comprises 14 residues. The CDR3 sequence: CSVMGTGGRSGYTF. The CDR3 nucleotides are TGCAGCGTGATGGGTACGGGGGGCAGGTCTGGCTACACCTTC.

This chain links TRBV5-6 with TRBJ2-1, with D possibly TRBD2 on 5 matching bases. Germline V gene data show CDR1 as SGHDT and CDR2 as YYEEEE. V was cut by 4 bases and J by 6 bases, with 11 bases left in between. The CDR3 has 13 residues. CDR3 nucleotide sequence: TGTGCCAGCAGCAGATGGAGCGGCAATGAGCAGTTCTTC. It is translated as CASSRWSGNEQFF.

The count of this clone is one. This chain uses TRBV12-5 with TRBJ2-1; maybe TRBD2 (6 bases). The V and J ends lost 0 bases and 12 bases respectively, with 12 bases between them. The CDR3 has 13 residues. Germline V gene lookup returns CDR1 LGHNT and CDR2 FRNRAP. The CDR3 DNA reads TGTGCTAGTGGTTTGGTAATGGGAGGCGGGCAGTTCTTC. Residues: CASGLVMGGGQFF.